What follows are 23 T cell receptor beta chains derived from one specimen sequenced in a study of radiotherapy plus CTLA-4 blockade in lung cancer. Produced via immunoSEQ multiplex PCR; TCRdb's table is partial and in-frame only. The sample lists roughly 53,000 clones; approximately 84% were seen once. Sequenced here: peripheral blood, sampled from a patient treated with radiotherapy plus ipilimumab. These receptors were obtained from a human donor with non-small cell lung cancer whose response to radiotherapy plus ipilimumab could not be evaluated.

The chain couples TRBV5-4 to TRBJ2-7, with a weak D call TRBD1 (5 bases). The V and J ends lost 2 bases and 3 bases respectively, with 9 bases between them. In germline, CDR1 is SGHNT, CDR2 YYREEE (reference sequence). The CDR3 consists of 13 residues. The CDR3 coding sequence is TGTGCCAGCAGCTTCCAGGGAAACTACGAGCAGTACTTC. Residues: CASSFQGNYEQYF.

The V gene is TRBV28, the J gene TRBJ2-7; TRBD1 agrees at 8 bases. V trimming: 3 bases; J trimming: 6 bases; junction bases outside the gene matches: 7. Germline loops: CDR1 MDHEN, CDR2 SYDVKM. This CDR3 is built from 14 residues. CDR3: CASSLDRAQVEQYF. In nucleotides, the CDR3 is TGTGCCAGCAGTTTGGACAGGGCTCAAGTCGAGCAGTACTTC. The variable domain in full, completed from reference TRBV28 and TRBJ2-7, reads DVKVTQSSRYLVKRTGEKVFLECVQDMDHENMFWYRQDPGLGLRLIYFSYDVKMKEKGDIPEGYSVSREKKERFSLILESASTNQTSMYLCASSLDRAQVEQYFGPGTRLTVT.

The chain recombines TRBV28 with TRBJ2-3, with D perhaps matching TRBD2 (5 bases). Deletions cut 1 base from V and 5 bases from J, with 16 bases between. The CDR3 has 16 residues. Germline CDR1 reads MDHEN; CDR2 reads SYDVKM. CDR3 residues: CASSLLAWGARDTQYF. The CDR3, as DNA: TGTGCCAGCAGTTTATTAGCCTGGGGAGCCCGAGATACGCAGTATTTT.

The chain employs TRBV27 and TRBJ2-2, with D unclear. Germline CDR1 reads MNHEY; CDR2 reads SMNVEV (reference sequence). This CDR3 has 11 amino acids. Trimming shortened V by 3 bases and J by 7 bases, and 3 bases separated the two germline ends. CDR3 nucleotide sequence: TGTGCCAGCAGTTTTCTCGGGGAGCTGTTTTTT. Its protein is CASSFLGELFF.

This clone has only one observation. V usage is TRBV7-3 and J usage is TRBJ2-2, with 8 bases matching TRBD2. The CDR3 runs to 16 residues. Germline CDR1 SGHTA, CDR2 FQGTGA. Germline trimming cut 1 base from V and 5 bases from J; bases unmatched to any gene: 6. The CDR3 DNA reads TGTGCCAGCAGCTTAAATGCTCGGGGGGGAACCGGGGAGCTGTTTTTT. Translation gives CASSLNARGGTGELFF.

The chain couples TRBV10-3 to TRBJ2-3, with no clear D. Per the germline V gene, CDR1 is ENHRY and CDR2 is SYGVKD. The germline V and J ends were trimmed by 11 bases and 1 base, with 19 bases remaining between them. The CDR3 consists of 15 residues. The CDR3 coding sequence is TGTGCCGTGAAAACGCCTTACTTGGGCACAGATACGCAGTATTTT. Its translation: CAVKTPYLGTDTQYF.

The chain is built from TRBV5-4 and TRBJ1-2; 11 bases match TRBD1. Germline CDR1 SGHNT, CDR2 YYREEE (reference sequence). The J segment lost 0 bases and the V segment lost 4 bases, leaving 2 bases of the junction unmatched. This CDR3 region has 15 residues. The CDR3 DNA follows: TGTGCCAGCAGCCCGGGACAGGGGGCTAACTATGGCTACACCTTC. It codes for CASSPGQGANYGYTF. The complete variable domain, with remaining parts taken from reference TRBV5-4 and TRBJ1-2, reads ETGVTQSPTHLIKTRGQQVTLRCSSQSGHNTVSWYQQALGQGPQFIFQYYREEENGRGNFPPRFSGLQFPNYSSELNVNALELDDSALYLCASSPGQGANYGYTFGSGTRLTVV.

The chain couples TRBV7-9 to TRBJ1-1; D is possibly TRBD1 (5 bases). The V gene's germline CDR1 is SEHNR and CDR2 FQNEAQ (reference sequence). The CDR3 loop spans 15 amino acids. The V and J ends lost 5 bases and 3 bases respectively, with 16 bases between them. Here the CDR3 reads CASSPPRGGDTEAFF. For the CDR3, the DNA is TGTGCCAGCAGCCCCCCCCGAGGAGGGGACACTGAAGCTTTCTTT.

The V call is TRBV5-1, the J call TRBJ2-5; the match to TRBD1 covers 9 bases. Germline V gene data show CDR1 as SGHRS and CDR2 as YFSETQ. The CDR3 runs 15 residues. J gave up 4 bases and V 4 bases, and 8 bases lay outside the gene matches. The CDR3 protein is CASSGGTGPRETQYF. The CDR3 DNA reads TGCGCCAGCAGCGGGGGGACAGGGCCGCGAGAGACCCAGTACTTC.

The rearrangement links TRBV5-6 to TRBJ2-1, with 11 bases aligning to TRBD2. This CDR3 region has 16 residues. Germline V gene data show CDR1 as SGHDT and CDR2 as YYEEEE. V trimming: 10 bases; J trimming: 2 bases; junction bases outside the gene matches: 11. CDR3 amino acids: CAGGIAGGKTYNEQFF. Written as DNA, the CDR3 is TGTGCCGGCGGAATAGCGGGAGGGAAAACCTACAATGAGCAGTTCTTC.

This clone was seen once. The chain combines TRBV18 with TRBJ2-7; D is unresolved. Germline-derived CDR1 and CDR2 are KGHSH and LQKENI. With 2 bases removed from V and 4 bases from J, the gap between germline ends came to 6 bases. This CDR3 has 12 residues. Here the CDR3 reads CASSPNEYEQYF. The CDR3 DNA reads TGTGCCAGCTCACCAAACGAGTACGAGCAGTACTTC.

V usage is TRBV15 and J usage is TRBJ2-6; 9 nucleotides agree with TRBD1. The CDR3 covers 19 residues. With 1 base clipped from V and 2 bases from J, the junction kept 9 bases outside the gene matches. CDR1 and CDR2 (germline): LNHNV, YYDKDF (reference sequence). This CDR3 is CATSRATGQGQPGANVLTF. CDR3 coding DNA: TGTGCCACCAGCAGAGCGACGGGACAGGGACAACCTGGGGCCAACGTCCTGACTTTC.

The chain employs TRBV19 and TRBJ1-5; 10 bases are a match to TRBD1. Losses at the gene ends were 4 bases for V and 4 bases for J; bases not matched to a gene: 7. Germline CDR1 reads LNHDA; CDR2 reads SQIVND (reference sequence). The CDR3 consists of 16 residues. The CDR3 nucleotides read TGTGCCAGTAGTAGGGGGACAGGGGTGTTAAATCAGCCCCAGCATTTT. It specifies CASSRGTGVLNQPQHF. Variable domain in full (rest from reference TRBV19 and TRBJ1-5): DGGITQSPKYLFRKEGQNVTLSCEQNLNHDAMYWYRQDPGQGLRLIYYSQIVNDFQKGDIAEGYSVSREKKESFPLTVTSAQKNPTAFYLCASSRGTGVLNQPQHFGDGTRLSIL.

This chain uses TRBV6-5 with TRBJ2-3; D is perhaps TRBD2 (5 bases). The germline CDR1 and CDR2 sequences are MNHEY and SVGAGI. With 2 bases removed from V and 4 bases from J, the gap between germline ends came to 10 bases. This CDR3 is built from 14 residues. Here the CDR3 DNA reads TGTGCCAGCAGTTACAGGCTAGCCGCAGATACGCAGTATTTT. It yields the protein CASSYRLAADTQYF.

The chain links TRBV7-8 to TRBJ2-1, with D maybe TRBD2 (6 bases). Trimming took 5 bases from V and 0 from J, leaving 17 bases between them. The germline V gene encodes CDR1 SGHVS and CDR2 FQNEAQ. This CDR3 has 17 residues. The chain's CDR3 is CASSKGSAGSSYNEQFF. In nucleotides, the CDR3 is TGTGCCAGCAGCAAAGGGTCTGCCGGGAGCTCCTACAATGAGCAGTTCTTC.

The chain couples TRBV5-1 to TRBJ2-5; TRBD1 is a possible D gene (5 bases). V was pared by 1 base and J by 4 bases, with 14 bases between. This CDR3 region has 15 residues. Looked up from germline, CDR1 is SGHRS and CDR2 is YFSETQ. The CDR3 sequence is CASSLMPTVSETQYF. DNA of the CDR3: TGCGCCAGCAGCTTGATGCCGACAGTTTCAGAGACCCAGTACTTC.

In its sample, this clone was seen a few times. V usage is TRBV5-1 and J usage is TRBJ2-3; 7 bases align to TRBD2. This CDR3 comprises 14 residues. The germline V gene encodes CDR1 SGHRS and CDR2 YFSETQ. The J segment lost 0 bases and the V segment lost 4 bases, leaving 2 bases of the junction unmatched. CDR3 nucleotide sequence: TGCGCCAGCAGCCCGACTAGCAGCACAGATACGCAGTATTTT. It encodes CASSPTSSTDTQYF. Complete variable domain (other parts from reference TRBV5-1 and TRBJ2-3): KAGVTQTPRYLIKTRGQQVTLSCSPISGHRSVSWYQQTPGQGLQFLFEYFSETQRNKGNFPGRFSGRQFSNSRSEMNVSTLELGDSALYLCASSPTSSTDTQYFGPGTRLTVL.

Regarding this clone: Other DNA sequences in the same sample also yield this CDR3. The chain recombines TRBV9 with TRBJ1-2; weak D call: TRBD1 (6 bases). The V end lost 0 bases, the J end lost 4 bases, and 10 bases lay between the germline ends. CDR1 is SGDLS, CDR2 YYNGEE, per germline. The CDR3 has 14 amino acids. This chain's CDR3 is CASSVATGSYGYTF. In nucleotides, the CDR3 is TGTGCCAGCAGCGTAGCAACAGGGTCCTATGGCTACACCTTC.

The rearrangement uses TRBV14 and TRBJ2-1; 9 nucleotides line up with TRBD1. The CDR3 sequence is 14 residues long. Looked up from germline, CDR1 is SGHDN and CDR2 is FVKESK. V lost 2 bases and J lost 8; bases outside the gene matches: 4. The CDR3 nucleotides are TGTGCCAGCAGCCAAACGGACAGGGGCGATGAGCAGTTCTTC. It encodes CASSQTDRGDEQFF.

The DNA for the CDR3 is TGTGCCAGCAGCTTTCGTATCAATGAGCAGTTCTTC. It is translated as CASSFRINEQFF. This chain links TRBV13 with TRBJ2-1; D not certain. Germline-derived CDR1 and CDR2 are PRHDT and FYEKMQ (reference sequence). There are 12 residues in the CDR3. V was shortened by 3 bases and J by 6 bases, with 6 bases between the two germline ends.

This clone appeared a few times. This chain links TRBV27 with TRBJ1-5; 7 bases map to TRBD1. Germline V gene lookup returns CDR1 MNHEY and CDR2 SMNVEV (reference sequence). The ends lost 6 bases at V and 5 bases at J; junction bases unmatched: 4. The CDR3 is 13 residues long. The CDR3 region has the DNA TGTGCCAGCAGATCAGGGGGACATCAGCCCCAGCATTTT. Its translation: CASRSGGHQPQHF.

The chain links TRBV11-2 to TRBJ2-7; D remains unclear. V lost 5 bases, J lost 3 bases, and 11 bases lay in between. CDR3 length equals 13 residues. The germline V gene encodes CDR1 SGHAT and CDR2 FQNNGV. CDR3 nucleotide sequence: TGTGCCAGCAGCCTCCATATCTACTACGAGCAGTACTTC. Its translation is CASSLHIYYEQYF. Combining the CDR3 with reference TRBV11-2 and TRBJ2-7 gives the whole variable domain EAGVAQSPRYKIIEKRQSVAFWCNPISGHATLYWYQQILGQGPKLLIQFQNNGVVDDSQLPKDRFSAERLKGVDSTLKIQPAKLEDSAVYLCASSLHIYYEQYFGPGTRLTVT.

V usage is TRBV18 and J usage is TRBJ1-2; the D is unclear. The ends were cut back, 6 bases at V and 4 bases at J, with 15 bases in the middle. Germline assignment: CDR1 KGHSH and CDR2 LQKENI. The CDR3 runs 14 residues. The CDR3 DNA follows: TGTGCCAGCTCGCCGAAACAAAGCGGCTATGGCTACACCTTC. Residues: CASSPKQSGYGYTF.